This entry is about one T cell receptor (beta chain). The ends were cut back, 8 bases at V and 1 base at J, with 5 bases in the middle. Germline V gene sequence: CDR1 ENHRY, CDR2 SYGVKD. The CDR3 length is 11 residues. Original methodology: Counts of nucleated cells, estimated from reference gene primer amplification, were obtained. Here immunoSEQ multiplex PCR was the method, and the copy in TCRdb shows in-frame clones only, minus some. The D gene and trimming were derived from the DNA, and the V and J assignments and clone size from that table. Of 230,000 or so clones listed, 80% to 85% were seen once; the top ten hold roughly 3.6%. The data originate from a study of blood T cell repertoires in COVID-19.

The chain links TRBV10-3 to TRBJ1-1; no definite D call. This TCR was recovered from a man aged 50 or older who had recovered from COVID-19. Sequenced: PBMCs or T cells enriched from blood (not recorded which). The DNA for the CDR3 is TGTGCCATCTCAGAGAACACTGAAGCTTTCTTT. Its protein is CAISENTEAFF.